This T cell receptor (beta chain) emerged from a study of monozygotic twins with inflammatory bowel disease. General study points: Extra variability in the repertoires of patients may have come from differing immunosuppressive treatments. Healthy twins shared more clonotypes with others than IBD patients, most markedly active ones.

The blood volume drawn from each donor was roughly 2.7 ml. Notes on this clonotype: Its antigen remains unidentified.

The CDR3 contains 13 residues. Germline lookup yields CDR1 DFQATT and CDR2 SNEGSKA (reference sequence). TCRdb reanalyzed the 5' RACE reads, giving one entry per CDR3 protein sequence and no DNA. The sample data list around 230,000 distinct CDR3 sequences. The source of this sequence is a human donor with ulcerative colitis or Crohn's disease, or a healthy co-twin of an affected twin (not recorded which). Sequencing was performed on blood. The genes are TRBV20-1 and TRBJ1-2; no DNA is available, so the TRBD1 call from TCRdb remains unchecked. The CDR3 reads CSGTVPLWYGYTF.